This T cell receptor (beta chain) was captured in a study of cytomegalovirus exposure and HLA in healthy donors. Broader study findings: Accurate HLA-A and HLA-B prediction from TCR beta sequences was reported for most subjects. A later analysis reportedly found fewer N-insertions in an Asian-associated ancestry cluster than the roughly 670-donor mean.

Germline V gene lookup returns CDR1 SGHRS and CDR2 YFSETQ. V lost 0 bases and J lost 3; bases outside the gene matches: 6. This CDR3 region has 16 residues. Healthy people donating bone marrow made up the donors. Although they were nominally healthy when sampled, donors likely had unrecorded immune exposures. As to this clone: Its antigen is unidentified.

A multiplex PCR was run with 60 Vbeta primers and 13 Jbeta primers. Method: immunoSEQ multiplex PCR; TCRdb's copy keeps in-frame clones and lacks some. Here the sample spans approximately 110,000 clones, under 80% being singletons. The TCR sequence derives from a woman between 40 and 55 years old in good health and CMV-seropositive. The J gene is TRBJ2-3, the V gene TRBV5-1; 8 nucleotides line up with TRBD1. The specimen was PBMCs. The CDR3 DNA is TGCGCCAGCAGCTTGGACAGGGGGGTAAATACAGATACGCAGTATTTT. As protein: CASSLDRGVNTDTQYF.